This TCR beta chain was sequenced in a study of CD8+CD57+ T cells in acquired aplastic anemia. Study-level background: Quantities of DNA derived from sorted CD4+ and CD8+ cells averaged around 3 ug.

General study results and limits: Between patients and controls, approximately 29 CD8+ CDR3 sequences were found in common. Patients showed no significant difference from controls in CD8+ Simpson's diversity.

Remarks on this clonotype: The antigen is unknown.

Profiling of TCR beta VDJ combinations and CDR3 sequences used genomic DNA as template. Using its own MiXCR run on the reads, TCRdb lists one record per CDR3 protein. Here the sample spans about 190,000 distinct CDR3 sequences, around 45% being singletons. CD8+CD57+ cell expansion had been shown by flow cytometry in patients chosen for sequencing. Looked up from germline, CDR1 is KGHDR and CDR2 is SFDVKD. V was trimmed by 10 bases and J by 2 bases, leaving 11 bases between them. CDR3 length: 13 residues. Sample: sorted CD4+, CD8+, or CD8+CD57+ T cells (not recorded which) from PBMCs. This rearrangement joins TRBV24-1 to TRBJ1-5; D possibly corresponds to TRBD1 (6 bases). The source is a human donor with aplastic anemia. The DNA of the CDR3 is TGTGCCACACCCGCAGGGGGCAATCAGCCCCAGCATTTT. Amino acid sequence: CATPAGGNQPQHF.